Reported below is one TCR beta chain. The antigen remains unidentified. This specimen belongs to a study of cytomegalovirus exposure and HLA in healthy donors. Study results and limitations: Cytomegalovirus status was reportedly diagnosed by the classifier with high specificity and sensitivity.

Trimming at V came to 10 bases and at J to 5 bases, leaving 10 bases not matched to a gene. CDR1 and CDR2 from the germline V gene are MNHEY and SVGAGI. This CDR3 is 15 amino acids long. Healthy bone marrow donors made up the donors. This PCR relied on a set of 60 Vbeta primers and 13 Jbeta primers. Profiling relied on immunoSEQ multiplex PCR, and the TCRdb table lists in-frame clones only, not all of them. The sample contains roughly 150,000 clones, 76% of which appear only once. The material sequenced was PBMCs. The TCR originated in a woman in her thirties or forties in good health and CMV-seronegative. The chain carries TRBV6-5 and TRBJ2-3; TRBD1 matches 12 bases. This chain's CDR3 is CATLGRDRGRDTQYF. The CDR3 DNA sequence: TGTGCCACCCTAGGGCGGGACAGGGGGCGAGATACGCAGTATTTT.